This T cell receptor (beta chain) originates from a study of cytomegalovirus exposure and HLA in healthy donors. Study observations and caveats: In an earlier analysis, productive rearrangement rates for most beta V segments clustered near 87% or 30%. The study recorded 150 to 200 TCR beta chains that were cytomegalovirus-associated. Presence/absence analysis assumed near-uniform sequencing depth across donors.

Comments on this clone: The antigen is unknown.

In the PCR, 60 Vbeta and 13 Jbeta primers were used. Profiled with immunoSEQ multiplex PCR; TCRdb holds only in-frame clones, not every one. The sample shows approximately 180,000 clones, roughly 85% of them seen only once. The CDR3 spans 15 residues. The V and J ends lost 5 bases and 5 bases, in that order; junction bases with no gene match: 12. CDR1 is MNHEY and CDR2 is SMNVEV in the germline V gene (reference sequence). The chain joins TRBV27 to TRBJ2-7, with 7 bases aligning to TRBD2. Sequenced: PBMCs. The clonotype was recovered from a man in his forties in good health and CMV-seropositive. CDR3 coding DNA: TGTGCCAGCAGTCCCCACGGACTAGGATTGAACGAGCAGTACTTC. This gives the protein CASSPHGLGLNEQYF.